This TCR beta chain came from a study of blood T cell repertoires in COVID-19. Study information: The United States, Italy and Spain supplied acute and convalescent COVID-19 samples. PBMCs, B-cell-depleted T cells, or T cells provided the cDNA or gDNA that made up the material.

Authors' analysis steps: Using reference gene primer amplification, nucleated cell counts were estimated. Clones were read by immunoSEQ multiplex PCR, and TCRdb kept only the in-frame ones, dropping some. Clonal size and the V and J genes are those of that table, whereas D and trimming came from the DNA. The table includes over 250,000 clones, about 88% detected once. This clone was counted only a few times. The Seattle patients joined while their infection was active and were tracked longitudinally afterward. The sample consisted of peripheral blood. The TCR sequence derives from a human donor with COVID-19, enrolled during active disease. The donor label of this sample is uncertain.

The CDR3 reads CASRDRAATDTQYF. CDR3 DNA sequence: TGTGCCAGTAGGGACAGGGCTGCCACAGATACGCAGTATTTT. V gene TRBV19 combines with J gene TRBJ2-3; 8 positions match TRBD1. The CDR3 spans 14 residues. Germline CDR1 and CDR2: LNHDA and SQIVND (reference sequence). Trimming cost V 6 bases and J 2 bases; bases outside gene matches: 4.